The 5 T cell receptor beta chains presented below share a single source sample, sequenced in a study of radiotherapy plus CTLA-4 blockade in lung cancer. Some clones are missing from TCRdb's copy, which holds only in-frame ones; the method was immunoSEQ multiplex PCR. Of some 15,000 clones in the sample, roughly 70% were seen once. The material sequenced was peripheral blood, taken from a patient treated with radiotherapy plus ipilimumab. These receptors were obtained from a human donor with non-small cell lung cancer whose response to radiotherapy plus ipilimumab could not be evaluated.

V is TRBV7-2 and J is TRBJ2-5, with TRBD2 identical over 7 bases. V was clipped by 5 bases and J by 2 bases; unmatched bases: 8. The CDR3 loop spans 15 amino acids. From germline, CDR1 is SGHTA and CDR2 FQGNSA. The CDR3 reads CASSPSLAEQETQYF. The CDR3 region has the DNA TGTGCCAGCAGCCCCAGCCTAGCGGAACAAGAGACCCAGTACTTC.

A single count supports this clone. V usage is TRBV9 and J usage is TRBJ2-1, with 7 nucleotides matching TRBD2. V trimming: 0 bases; J trimming: 15 bases; junction bases outside the gene matches: 6. The CDR3 runs 12 residues. Germline V gene lookup returns CDR1 SGDLS and CDR2 YYNGEE. CDR3 in DNA: TGTGCCAGCAGCGTAGACTCGGCGGGGGTGTTCTTC. It yields the protein CASSVDSAGVFF.

The chain joins TRBV5-1 to TRBJ2-1; TRBD1 matches at 7 bases. Trimming cost V 5 bases and J 8 bases; bases outside gene matches: 10. This CDR3 spans 14 amino acids. CDR1 and CDR2 from the germline V gene are SGHRS and YFSETQ. CDR3 amino acids: CASRGTVIGDEQFF. The CDR3 coding sequence is TGCGCCAGCAGGGGGACAGTAATCGGCGATGAGCAGTTCTTC.

V gene TRBV5-4 combines with J gene TRBJ1-1; D gene ambiguous. Trimming removed 0 bases from V and 6 bases from J, with 21 bases in between. Germline-derived CDR1 and CDR2 are SGHNT and YYREEE (reference sequence). The CDR3 contains 17 residues. The CDR3 loop reads CASSLANTGRDHAEAFF. The DNA for the CDR3 is TGTGCCAGCAGCTTGGCCAATACGGGGAGGGATCACGCTGAAGCTTTCTTT.

The chain employs TRBV5-1 and TRBJ2-1; 8 positions match TRBD2. V was pared by 7 bases and J by 2 bases, with 5 bases of the junction left unmatched. CDR3 length: 14 amino acids. The germline V gene has CDR1 SGHRS and CDR2 YFSETQ. The CDR3 DNA reads TGCGCCAGCTCTGGCGGGGGGACCTACAATGAGCAGTTCTTC. Encoded protein: CASSGGGTYNEQFF.